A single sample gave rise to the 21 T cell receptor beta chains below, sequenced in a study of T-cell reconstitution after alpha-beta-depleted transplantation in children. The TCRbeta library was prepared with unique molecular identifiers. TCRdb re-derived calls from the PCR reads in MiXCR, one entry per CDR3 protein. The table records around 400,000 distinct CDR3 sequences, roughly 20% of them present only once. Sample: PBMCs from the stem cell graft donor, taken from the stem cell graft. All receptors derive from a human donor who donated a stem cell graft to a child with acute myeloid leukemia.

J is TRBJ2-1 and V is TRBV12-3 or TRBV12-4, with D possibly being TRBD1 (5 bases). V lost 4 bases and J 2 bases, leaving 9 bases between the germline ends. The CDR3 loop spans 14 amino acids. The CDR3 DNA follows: TGTGCCAGCAGTTACAGGCATCCCTACAATGAGCAGTTCTTC. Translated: CASSYRHPYNEQFF.

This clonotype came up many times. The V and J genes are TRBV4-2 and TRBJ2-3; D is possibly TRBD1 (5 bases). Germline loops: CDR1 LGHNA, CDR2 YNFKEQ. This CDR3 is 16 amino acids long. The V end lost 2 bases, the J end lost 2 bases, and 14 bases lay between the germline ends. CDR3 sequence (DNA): TGTGCCAGCAGCCAATCGAGTACAGGCGACACAGATACGCAGTATTTT. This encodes CASSQSSTGDTDTQYF.

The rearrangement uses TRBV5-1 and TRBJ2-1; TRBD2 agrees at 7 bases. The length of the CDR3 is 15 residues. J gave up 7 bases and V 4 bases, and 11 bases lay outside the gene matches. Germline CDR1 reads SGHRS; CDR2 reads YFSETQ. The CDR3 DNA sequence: TGCGCCAGCAGCCAGAGGACTAGGCGTAGTAATGAGCAGTTCTTC. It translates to CASSQRTRRSNEQFF.

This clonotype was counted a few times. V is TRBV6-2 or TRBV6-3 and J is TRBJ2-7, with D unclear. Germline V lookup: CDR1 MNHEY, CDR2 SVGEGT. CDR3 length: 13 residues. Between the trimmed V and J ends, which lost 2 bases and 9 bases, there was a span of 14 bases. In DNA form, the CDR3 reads TGTGCCAGCAGTTACGAGCGCGTGCGTAGGCAGTACTTC. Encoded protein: CASSYERVRRQYF.

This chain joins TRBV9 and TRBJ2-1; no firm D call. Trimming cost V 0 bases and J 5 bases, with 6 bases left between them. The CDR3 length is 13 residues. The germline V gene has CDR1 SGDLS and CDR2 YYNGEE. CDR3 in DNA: TGTGCCAGCAGCGTAGGGGGTAACAATGAGCAGTTCTTC. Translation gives CASSVGGNNEQFF.

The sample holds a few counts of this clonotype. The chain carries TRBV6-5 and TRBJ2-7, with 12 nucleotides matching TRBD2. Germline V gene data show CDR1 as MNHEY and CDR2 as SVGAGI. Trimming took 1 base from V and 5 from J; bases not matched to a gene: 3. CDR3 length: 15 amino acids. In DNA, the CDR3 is TGTGCCAGCAGTTACTTTCTAGCGGGAGGGCACGAGCAGTACTTC. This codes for CASSYFLAGGHEQYF.

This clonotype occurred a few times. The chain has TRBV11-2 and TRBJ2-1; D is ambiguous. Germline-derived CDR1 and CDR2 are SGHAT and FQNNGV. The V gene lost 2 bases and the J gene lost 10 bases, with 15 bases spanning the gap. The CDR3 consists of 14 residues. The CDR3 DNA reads TGTGCCAGCAGCTTATCAGGACGTCCCCACGAGCAGTTCTTC. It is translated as CASSLSGRPHEQFF.

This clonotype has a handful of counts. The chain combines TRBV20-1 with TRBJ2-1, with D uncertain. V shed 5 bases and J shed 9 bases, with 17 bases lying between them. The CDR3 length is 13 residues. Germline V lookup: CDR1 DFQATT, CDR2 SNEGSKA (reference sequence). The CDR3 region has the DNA TGCAGTGCTCGTCAGGCTAGTAGCCTTGAGCAGTTCTTC. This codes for CSARQASSLEQFF.

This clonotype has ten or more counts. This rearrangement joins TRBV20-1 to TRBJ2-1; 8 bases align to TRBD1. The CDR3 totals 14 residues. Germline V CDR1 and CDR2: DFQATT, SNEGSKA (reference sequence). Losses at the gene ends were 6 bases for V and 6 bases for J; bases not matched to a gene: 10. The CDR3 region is CSADGQGGVNEQFF. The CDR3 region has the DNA TGCAGTGCAGACGGACAGGGTGGCGTCAATGAGCAGTTCTTC.

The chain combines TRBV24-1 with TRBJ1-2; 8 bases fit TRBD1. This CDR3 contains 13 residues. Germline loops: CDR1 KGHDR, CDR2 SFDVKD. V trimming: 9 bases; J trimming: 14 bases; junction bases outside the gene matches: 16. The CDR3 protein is CATSDRGAVVWTF. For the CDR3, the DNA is TGTGCCACCTCAGACAGGGGTGCGGTCGTCTGGACCTTC.

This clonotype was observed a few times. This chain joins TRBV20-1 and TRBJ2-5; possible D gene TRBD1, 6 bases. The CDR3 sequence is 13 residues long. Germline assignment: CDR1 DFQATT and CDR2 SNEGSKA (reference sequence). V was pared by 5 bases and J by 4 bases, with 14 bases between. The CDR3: CSALTGDGETQYF. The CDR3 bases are TGCAGTGCTTTGACAGGAGATGGAGAGACCCAGTACTTC.

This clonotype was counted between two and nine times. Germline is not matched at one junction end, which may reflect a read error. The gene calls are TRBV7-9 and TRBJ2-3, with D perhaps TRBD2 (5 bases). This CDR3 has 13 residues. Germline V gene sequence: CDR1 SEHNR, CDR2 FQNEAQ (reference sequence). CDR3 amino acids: CASTLLETDTQYF. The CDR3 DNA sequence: TGTGCCAGCACCTTACTAGAAACAGATACGCAGTATTTT.

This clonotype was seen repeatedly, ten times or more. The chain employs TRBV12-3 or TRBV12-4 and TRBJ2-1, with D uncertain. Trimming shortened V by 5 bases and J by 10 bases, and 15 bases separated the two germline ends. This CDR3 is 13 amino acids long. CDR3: CASSPDRFREQFF. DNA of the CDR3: TGTGCCAGCAGTCCGGATAGGTTTCGGGAGCAGTTCTTC.

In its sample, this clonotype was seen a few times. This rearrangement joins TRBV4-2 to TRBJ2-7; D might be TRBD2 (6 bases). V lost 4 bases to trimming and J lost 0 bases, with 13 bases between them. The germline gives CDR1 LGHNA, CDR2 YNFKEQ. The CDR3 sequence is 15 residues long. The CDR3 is CASSPEGLSSYEQYF. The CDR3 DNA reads TGTGCCAGCAGCCCCGAGGGACTTTCCTCCTACGAGCAGTACTTC.

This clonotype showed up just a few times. CDR3 region: CASSVGHTQYF. The DNA for the CDR3 is TGTGCCAGCAGTGTAGGTCATACGCAGTATTTT. The gene calls are TRBV12-3 or TRBV12-4 and TRBJ2-3; D ambiguous. The CDR3 extends over 11 amino acids. The V end was cut by 5 bases, the J end by 7 bases, with 7 bases between.

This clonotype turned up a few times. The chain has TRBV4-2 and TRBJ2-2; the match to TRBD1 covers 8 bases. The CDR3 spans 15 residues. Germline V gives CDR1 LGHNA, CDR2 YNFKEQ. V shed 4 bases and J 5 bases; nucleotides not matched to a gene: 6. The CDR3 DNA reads TGTGCCAGCAGCCCGGACAGGGAAGCTACCGGGGAGCTGTTTTTT. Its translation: CASSPDREATGELFF.

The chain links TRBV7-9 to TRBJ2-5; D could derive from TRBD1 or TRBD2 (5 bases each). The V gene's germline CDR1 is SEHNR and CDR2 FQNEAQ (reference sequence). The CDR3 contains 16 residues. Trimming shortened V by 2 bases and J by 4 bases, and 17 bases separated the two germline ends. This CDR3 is CASSLTSGGKGETQYF. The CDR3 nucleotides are TGTGCCAGCAGCTTAACCAGTGGGGGTAAGGGAGAGACCCAGTACTTC.

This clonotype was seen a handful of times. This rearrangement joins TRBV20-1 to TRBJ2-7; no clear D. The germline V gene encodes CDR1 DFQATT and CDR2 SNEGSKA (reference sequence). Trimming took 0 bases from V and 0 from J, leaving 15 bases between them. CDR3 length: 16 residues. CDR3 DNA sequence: TGCAGTGCTAGAGATTATAAGGGCCCTAGCTCCTACGAGCAGTACTTC. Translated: CSARDYKGPSSYEQYF.

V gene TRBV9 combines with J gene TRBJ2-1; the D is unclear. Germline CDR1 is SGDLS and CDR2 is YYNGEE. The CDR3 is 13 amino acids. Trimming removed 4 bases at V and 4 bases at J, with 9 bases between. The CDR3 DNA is TGTGCCAGCAGCTCGGAGCCTTACAATGAGCAGTTCTTC. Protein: CASSSEPYNEQFF.

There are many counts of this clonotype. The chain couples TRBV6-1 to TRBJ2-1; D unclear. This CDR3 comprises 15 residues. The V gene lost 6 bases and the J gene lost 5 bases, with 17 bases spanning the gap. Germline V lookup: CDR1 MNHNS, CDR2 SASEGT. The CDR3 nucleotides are TGTGCCAGCAGGGCAGGTCTGGCTCGAGACAATGAGCAGTTCTTC. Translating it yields CASRAGLARDNEQFF.

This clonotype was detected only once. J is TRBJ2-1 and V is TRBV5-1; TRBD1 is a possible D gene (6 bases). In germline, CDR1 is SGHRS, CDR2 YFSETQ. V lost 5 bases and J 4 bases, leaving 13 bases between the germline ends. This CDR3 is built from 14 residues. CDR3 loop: CASRLLQGYNEQFF. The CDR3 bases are TGCGCCAGCAGACTCTTACAGGGTTACAATGAGCAGTTCTTC. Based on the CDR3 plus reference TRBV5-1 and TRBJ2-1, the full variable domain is KAGVTQTPRYLIKTRGQQVTLSCSPISGHRSVSWYQQTPGQGLQFLFEYFSETQRNKGNFPGRFSGRQFSNSRSEMNVSTLELGDSALYLCASRLLQGYNEQFFGPGTRLTVL.